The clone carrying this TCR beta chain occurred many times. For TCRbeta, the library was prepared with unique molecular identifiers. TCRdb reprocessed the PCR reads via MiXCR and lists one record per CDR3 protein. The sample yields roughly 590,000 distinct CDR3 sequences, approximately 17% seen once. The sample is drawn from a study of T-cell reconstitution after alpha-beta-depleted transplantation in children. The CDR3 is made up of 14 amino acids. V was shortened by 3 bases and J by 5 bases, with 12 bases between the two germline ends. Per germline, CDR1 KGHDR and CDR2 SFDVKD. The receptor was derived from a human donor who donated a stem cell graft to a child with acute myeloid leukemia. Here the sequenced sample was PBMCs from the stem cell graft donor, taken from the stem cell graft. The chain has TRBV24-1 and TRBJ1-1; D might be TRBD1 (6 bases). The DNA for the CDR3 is TGTGCCACCAGTGATCCTCGTAGGGGGACTGAAGCTTTCTTT. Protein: CATSDPRRGTEAFF.